The rows below give T cell receptor beta chains drawn from one sample of a study of blood T cell repertoires in COVID-19. Data came from immunoSEQ multiplex PCR; TCRdb stores just in-frame clones and leaves some out. The sample shows under 100,000 clones, around 86% of them seen only once. What was sequenced was peripheral blood. The receptors come from a man in his 60s with COVID-19, enrolled during active disease. Both conserved end residues are part of each CDR3. Fields, in order: V gene, D gene, J gene, clone size, CDR3 protein, CDR3 DNA. A D gene is named only where the DNA matches it firmly. Size values are once, few and many counts, or a class for expanded clones, and some rows have none.

V: TRBV6-2/TRBV6-3; D: NA; J: TRBJ2-1; size: NA; CDR3: CASSRTSSGVYNEQFF; DNA: TGTGCCAGCAGCCGAACTAGTTCAGGAGTCTACAATGAGCAGTTCTTC
V: TRBV7-9; D: NA; J: TRBJ1-1; size: NA; CDR3: CASSLDPGTEAFF; DNA: TGTGCCAGCAGCTTAGATCCAGGCACTGAAGCTTTCTTT
V: TRBV6-6; D: NA; J: TRBJ1-2; size: NA; CDR3: CASSSPTGTQNGYTF; DNA: TGTGCCAGCAGTTCGCCCACAGGGACCCAAAATGGCTACACCTTC
V: TRBV18; D: TRBD2; J: TRBJ2-3; size: NA; CDR3: CASSLGTSGYTDTQYF; DNA: TGTGCCAGCTCACTGGGGACTAGCGGGTACACAGATACGCAGTATTTT
V: TRBV6-1; D: NA; J: TRBJ1-5; size: NA; CDR3: CASSEGGQGKPQHF; DNA: TGTGCCAGCAGTGAAGGGGGACAAGGGAAGCCCCAGCATTTT
V: TRBV2; D: NA; J: TRBJ2-5; size: NA; CDR3: CASRDRVGGETQYF; DNA: TGTGCCAGCAGAGACAGGGTAGGAGGGGAGACCCAGTACTTC
V: TRBV28; D: TRBD1; J: TRBJ2-7; size: NA; CDR3: CASSPTGQIYEQYF; DNA: TGTGCCAGCAGTCCAACGGGACAGATCTACGAGCAGTACTTC
V: TRBV9; D: TRBD1; J: TRBJ2-4; size: NA; CDR3: CASSAGVDRELAKNIQYF; DNA: TGTGCCAGCAGCGCAGGCGTTGACAGGGAACTAGCCAAAAACATTCAGTACTTC
V: TRBV28; D: NA; J: TRBJ1-1; size: NA; CDR3: CATHPDTEAFF; DNA: TGTGCCACCCACCCAGACACTGAAGCTTTCTTT
V: TRBV27; D: NA; J: TRBJ1-5; size: NA; CDR3: CASSSGVQPQHF; DNA: TGTGCCAGCAGTTCAGGGGTTCAGCCCCAGCATTTT
V: TRBV28; D: NA; J: TRBJ1-3; size: NA; CDR3: CASGRQPAGGNTIYF; DNA: TGTGCCAGCGGCAGACAGCCCGCAGGAGGAAACACCATATATTTT
V: TRBV6-1; D: NA; J: TRBJ1-2; size: NA; CDR3: CASSEYVTGANYGYTF; DNA: TGTGCCAGCAGTGAATACGTTACCGGAGCTAACTATGGCTACACCTTC
V: TRBV11-3; D: NA; J: TRBJ2-1; size: NA; CDR3: CASSLGLVADYNEQFF; DNA: TGTGCCAGCAGCCTGGGGTTGGTAGCGGACTACAATGAGCAGTTCTTC
V: TRBV7-8; D: TRBD1; J: TRBJ2-5; size: NA; CDR3: CASSRAQGAQETQYF; DNA: TGTGCCAGCAGCAGAGCGCAGGGGGCACAAGAGACCCAGTACTTC
V: TRBV5-1; D: NA; J: TRBJ2-7; size: NA; CDR3: CASSLEAGRSYEQYF; DNA: TGCGCCAGCAGCTTGGAGGCAGGCCGATCCTACGAGCAGTACTTC
V: TRBV7-6; D: NA; J: TRBJ1-1; size: NA; CDR3: CASSLGSNTEAFF; DNA: TGTGCCAGCAGCTTGGGCTCTAACACTGAAGCTTTCTTT
V: TRBV28; D: TRBD1; J: TRBJ2-7; size: NA; CDR3: CASSRPGTGTSYEQYF; DNA: TGTGCCAGCAGTAGACCCGGGACAGGGACCTCCTACGAGCAGTACTTC
V: TRBV7-8; D: TRBD2; J: TRBJ2-3; size: NA; CDR3: CASSLVTGGVDTQYF; DNA: TGTGCCAGCAGCTTAGTTACGGGAGGGGTAGATACGCAGTATTTT
V: TRBV5-1; D: NA; J: TRBJ1-6; size: NA; CDR3: CASSLDFGSGSPLHF; DNA: TGCGCCAGCAGCTTGGACTTTGGATCCGGGTCACCCCTCCACTTT
V: TRBV7-9; D: NA; J: TRBJ1-1; size: NA; CDR3: CASSLIRGTEAFF; DNA: TGTGCCAGCAGCTTAATCCGAGGGACTGAAGCTTTCTTT
V: TRBV2; D: TRBD2; J: TRBJ2-1; size: NA; CDR3: CASSEGGRLPNEQFF; DNA: TGTGCCAGCAGTGAGGGCGGGAGGCTCCCCAATGAGCAGTTCTTC
V: TRBV30; D: NA; J: TRBJ2-6; size: once; CDR3: CAWGEAGANVLTF; DNA: TGTGCCTGGGGCGAAGCGGGGGCCAACGTCCTGACTTTC
V: TRBV12-2; D: NA; J: TRBJ1-2; size: NA; CDR3: CASRLAPGCGGYTF; DNA: TGTGCAAGTCGCTTAGCGCCAGGGTGCGGTGGCTACACCTTC
V: TRBV5-5; D: TRBD2; J: TRBJ2-1; size: NA; CDR3: CASSKLAAGVGDEQFF; DNA: TGTGCCAGCAGCAAGTTAGCAGCGGGAGTCGGAGATGAGCAGTTCTTC
V: TRBV6-4; D: NA; J: TRBJ2-1; size: NA; CDR3: CALSRLAPKKWHNEQFF; DNA: TGTGCCTTATCGAGGCTAGCGCCCAAAAAGTGGCACAATGAGCAGTTCTTC
V: TRBV3-1/TRBV3-2; D: TRBD2; J: TRBJ2-5; size: NA; CDR3: CASSPGLAGGEETQYF; DNA: TGTGCCAGCAGCCCGGGACTAGCGGGAGGGGAAGAGACCCAGTACTTC
V: TRBV15; D: NA; J: TRBJ2-3; size: NA; CDR3: CATSRDDRTATDTQYF; DNA: TGTGCCACCAGCAGAGATGATAGGACAGCCACAGATACGCAGTATTTT
V: TRBV5-1; D: TRBD1; J: TRBJ2-2; size: NA; CDR3: CASSLAPTGRVGGELFF; DNA: TGCGCCAGCAGCTTGGCCCCGACAGGGAGAGTAGGCGGGGAGCTGTTTTTT
V: TRBV9; D: TRBD1; J: TRBJ1-2; size: NA; CDR3: CASSAGQGSYGYTF; DNA: TGTGCCAGCAGTGCCGGACAGGGGAGCTATGGCTACACCTTC
V: TRBV13; D: TRBD1; J: TRBJ2-1; size: NA; CDR3: CASSRGQGGLYNEQFF; DNA: TGTGCCAGCAGCCGGGGACAGGGGGGCCTCTACAATGAGCAGTTCTTC
V: TRBV7-9; D: NA; J: TRBJ1-4; size: NA; CDR3: CASSFTGTDWEKLFF; DNA: TGTGCCAGCAGCTTTACAGGGACGGATTGGGAAAAACTGTTTTTT
V: TRBV24-1; D: TRBD1; J: TRBJ1-2; size: once; CDR3: CATSDPDRDQYGYTF; DNA: TGTGCCACCAGTGACCCGGACAGGGACCAATATGGCTACACCTTC
V: TRBV4-3; D: NA; J: TRBJ2-1; size: NA; CDR3: CASSQDSPGFYYNEQFF; DNA: TGCGCCAGCAGCCAAGATAGCCCGGGATTTTACTACAATGAGCAGTTCTTC
V: TRBV24-1; D: TRBD2; J: TRBJ2-7; size: NA; CDR3: CATSGGRDAYEQYF; DNA: TGTGCCACCAGTGGAGGGAGGGACGCCTACGAGCAGTACTTC
V: TRBV3-1/TRBV3-2; D: NA; J: TRBJ1-1; size: NA; CDR3: CASSPTGLTEAFF; DNA: TGTGCCAGCAGCCCTACAGGGCTCACTGAAGCTTTCTTT
V: TRBV11-2; D: NA; J: TRBJ2-1; size: NA; CDR3: CASSLWGHRNNEQFF; DNA: TGTGCCAGCAGCTTGTGGGGACACCGAAACAATGAGCAGTTCTTC
V: TRBV4-1; D: NA; J: TRBJ2-2; size: once; CDR3: CASSQVSLNTGELFF; DNA: TGCGCCAGCAGCCAAGTGTCCTTGAACACCGGGGAGCTGTTTTTT
V: TRBV10-3; D: NA; J: TRBJ1-1; size: NA; CDR3: CAISLGQMNTEAFF; DNA: TGTGCCATTTCCCTCGGACAAATGAACACTGAAGCTTTCTTT
V: TRBV7-8; D: TRBD1; J: TRBJ2-7; size: NA; CDR3: CASGTGTNYEQYF; DNA: TGTGCCAGCGGGACAGGGACCAACTACGAGCAGTACTTC
V: TRBV4-1; D: NA; J: TRBJ1-2; size: NA; CDR3: CASSQGGGYTF; DNA: TGCGCCAGCAGCCAAGGTGGCGGCTACACCTTC
V: TRBV4-2; D: NA; J: TRBJ1-3; size: NA; CDR3: CASTRGGTYSGNTIYF; DNA: TGTGCCAGCACCCGGGGGGGTACCTACTCTGGAAACACCATATATTTT
V: TRBV5-1; D: NA; J: TRBJ1-2; size: NA; CDR3: CASSWGNYGYTF; DNA: TGCGCCAGCAGCTGGGGCAACTATGGCTACACCTTC
V: TRBV2; D: NA; J: TRBJ1-5; size: NA; CDR3: CASSEVILRQPQHF; DNA: TGTGCCAGCAGTGAAGTAATATTGAGGCAGCCCCAGCATTTT
V: TRBV5-1; D: NA; J: TRBJ2-7; size: NA; CDR3: CASSSDEGYEQYF; DNA: TGCGCCAGCAGTTCAGATGAGGGATACGAGCAGTACTTC
V: TRBV5-6; D: NA; J: TRBJ1-1; size: NA; CDR3: CASSLGRGGGTEAFF; DNA: TGTGCCAGCAGCTTGGGGAGGGGAGGTGGCACTGAAGCTTTCTTT
V: TRBV2; D: NA; J: TRBJ2-5; size: NA; CDR3: CASSLETQYF; DNA: TGTGCCAGCTCCTTGGAGACCCAGTACTTC